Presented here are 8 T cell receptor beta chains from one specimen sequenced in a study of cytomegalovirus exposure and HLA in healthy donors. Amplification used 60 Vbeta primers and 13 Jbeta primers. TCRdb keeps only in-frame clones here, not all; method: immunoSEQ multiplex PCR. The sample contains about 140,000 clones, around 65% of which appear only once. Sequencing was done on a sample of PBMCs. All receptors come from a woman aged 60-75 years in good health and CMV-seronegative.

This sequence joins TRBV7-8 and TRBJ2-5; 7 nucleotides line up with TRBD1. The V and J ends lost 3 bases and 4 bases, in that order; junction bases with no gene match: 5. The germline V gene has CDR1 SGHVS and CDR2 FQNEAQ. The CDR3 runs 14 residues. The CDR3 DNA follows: TGTGCCAGCAGCTTCTCGACAGGGCGAGAGACCCAGTACTTC. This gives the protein CASSFSTGRETQYF.

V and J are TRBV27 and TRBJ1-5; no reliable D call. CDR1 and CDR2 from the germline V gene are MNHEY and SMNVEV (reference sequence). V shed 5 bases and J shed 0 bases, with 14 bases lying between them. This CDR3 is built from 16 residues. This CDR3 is CASSPAGGHSNQPQHF. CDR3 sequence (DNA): TGTGCCAGCAGTCCCGCGGGAGGCCATAGCAATCAGCCCCAGCATTTT.

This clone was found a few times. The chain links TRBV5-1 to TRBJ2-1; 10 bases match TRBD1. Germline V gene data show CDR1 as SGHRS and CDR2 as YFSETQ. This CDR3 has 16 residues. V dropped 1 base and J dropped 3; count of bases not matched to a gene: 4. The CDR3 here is CASSLPGQGIYNEQFF. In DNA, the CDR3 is TGCGCCAGCAGCTTGCCGGGACAGGGGATCTACAATGAGCAGTTCTTC.

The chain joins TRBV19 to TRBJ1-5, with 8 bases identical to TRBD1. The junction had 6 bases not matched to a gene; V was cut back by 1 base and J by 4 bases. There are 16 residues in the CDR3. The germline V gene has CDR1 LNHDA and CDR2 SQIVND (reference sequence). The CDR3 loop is CASSIVSGQGNQPQHF. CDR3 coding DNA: TGTGCCAGTAGTATAGTTTCTGGACAGGGTAATCAGCCCCAGCATTTT.

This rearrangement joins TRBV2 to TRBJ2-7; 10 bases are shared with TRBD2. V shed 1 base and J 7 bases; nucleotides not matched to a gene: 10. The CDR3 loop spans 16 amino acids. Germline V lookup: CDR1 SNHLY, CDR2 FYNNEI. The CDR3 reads CASSEERSGRLYEQYF. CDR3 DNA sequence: TGTGCCAGCAGTGAAGAACGTAGCGGGAGGTTGTATGAGCAGTACTTC.

This CDR3 is CASSPGRGGNEKLFF. The DNA for the CDR3 is TGTGCCAGCTCACCGGGAAGAGGGGGTAATGAAAAACTGTTTTTT. The chain joins TRBV18 to TRBJ1-4; TRBD1 is a possible D gene (6 bases). V was clipped by 3 bases and J by 4 bases, with 12 bases between them. This CDR3 is 15 amino acids long. Germline CDR1 is KGHSH and CDR2 is LQKENI.

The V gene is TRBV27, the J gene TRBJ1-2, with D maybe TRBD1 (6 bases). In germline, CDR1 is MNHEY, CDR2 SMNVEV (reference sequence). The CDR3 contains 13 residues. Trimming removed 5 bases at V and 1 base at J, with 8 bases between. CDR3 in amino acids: CASSKGHNYGYTF. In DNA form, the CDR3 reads TGTGCCAGCAGTAAGGGACATAACTATGGCTACACCTTC.

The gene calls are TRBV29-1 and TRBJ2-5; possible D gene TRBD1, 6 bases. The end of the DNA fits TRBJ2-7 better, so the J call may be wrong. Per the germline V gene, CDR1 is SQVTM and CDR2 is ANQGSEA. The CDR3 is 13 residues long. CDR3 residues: CSVEWGRGYEQYF. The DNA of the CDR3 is TGCAGCGTTGAATGGGGCAGGGGCTACGAGCAGTACTTC.